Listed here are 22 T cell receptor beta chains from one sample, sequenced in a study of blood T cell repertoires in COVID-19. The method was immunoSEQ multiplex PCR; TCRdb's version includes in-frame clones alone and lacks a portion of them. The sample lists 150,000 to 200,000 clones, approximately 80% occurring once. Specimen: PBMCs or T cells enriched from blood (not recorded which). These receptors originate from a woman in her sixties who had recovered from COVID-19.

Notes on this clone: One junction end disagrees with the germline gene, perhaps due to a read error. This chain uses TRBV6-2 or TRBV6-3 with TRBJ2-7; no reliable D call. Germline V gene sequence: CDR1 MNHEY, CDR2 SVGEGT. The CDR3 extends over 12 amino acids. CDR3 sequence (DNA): TGTGCCAGCAGATACTACAGATACGAGCAGTACTTC. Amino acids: CASRYYRYEQYF.

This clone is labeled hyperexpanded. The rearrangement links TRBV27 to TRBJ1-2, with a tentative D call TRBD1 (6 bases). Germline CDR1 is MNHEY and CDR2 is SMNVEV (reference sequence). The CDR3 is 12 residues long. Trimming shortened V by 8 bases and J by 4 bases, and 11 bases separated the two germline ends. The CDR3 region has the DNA TGTGCCAGCCCAGGGGTTCTCTATGGCTACACCTTC. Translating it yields CASPGVLYGYTF.

CDR3: CASRRGQGSPLHF. The DNA of the CDR3 is TGTGCCAGCAGGCGGGGACAGGGATCACCCCTCCACTTT. The chain recombines TRBV7-2 with TRBJ1-6; the match to TRBD1 covers 9 bases. The CDR3 is 13 residues long. V was clipped by 6 bases and J by 10 bases; unmatched bases: 4. The germline V gene encodes CDR1 SGHTA and CDR2 FQGNSA.

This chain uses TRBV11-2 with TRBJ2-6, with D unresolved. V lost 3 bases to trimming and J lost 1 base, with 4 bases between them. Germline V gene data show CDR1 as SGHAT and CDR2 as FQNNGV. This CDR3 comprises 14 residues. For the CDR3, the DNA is TGTGCCAGCAGCTTGAGGTCTGGGGCCAACGTCCTGACTTTC. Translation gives CASSLRSGANVLTF.

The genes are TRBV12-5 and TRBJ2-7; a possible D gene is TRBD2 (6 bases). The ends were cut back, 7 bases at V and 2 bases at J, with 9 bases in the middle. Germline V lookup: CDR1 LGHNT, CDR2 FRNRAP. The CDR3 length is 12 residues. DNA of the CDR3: TGTGCTAGTGTGGGACTTACCTACGAGCAGTACTTC. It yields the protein CASVGLTYEQYF.

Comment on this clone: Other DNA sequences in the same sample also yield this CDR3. The CDR3 sequence is CASRYSGELFF. CDR3 coding DNA: TGTGCCAGCAGATACAGCGGGGAGCTGTTTTTT. V usage is TRBV2 and J usage is TRBJ2-2; D is undetermined. Germline V gene data show CDR1 as SNHLY and CDR2 as FYNNEI. This CDR3 contains 11 residues. Trimming stripped 6 bases from V and 7 bases from J, with 6 bases between.

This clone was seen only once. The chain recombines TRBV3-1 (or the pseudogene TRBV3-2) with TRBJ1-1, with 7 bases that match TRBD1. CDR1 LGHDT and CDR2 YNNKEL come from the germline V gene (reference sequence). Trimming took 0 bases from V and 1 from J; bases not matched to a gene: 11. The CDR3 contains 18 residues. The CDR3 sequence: CASSQDRIGDSKNTEAFF. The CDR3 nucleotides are TGTGCCAGCAGCCAAGATAGGATAGGGGACAGTAAGAACACTGAAGCTTTCTTT.

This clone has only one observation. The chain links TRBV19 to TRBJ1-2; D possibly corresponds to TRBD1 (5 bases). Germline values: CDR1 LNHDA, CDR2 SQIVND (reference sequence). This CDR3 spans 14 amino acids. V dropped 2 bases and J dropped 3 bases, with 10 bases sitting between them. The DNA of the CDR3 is TGTGCCAGTAGTATAAGGGGCAACTACTATGGCTACACCTTC. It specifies CASSIRGNYYGYTF. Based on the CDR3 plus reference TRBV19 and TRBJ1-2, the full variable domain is DGGITQSPKYLFRKEGQNVTLSCEQNLNHDAMYWYRQDPGQGLRLIYYSQIVNDFQKGDIAEGYSVSREKKESFPLTVTSAQKNPTAFYLCASSIRGNYYGYTFGSGTRLTVV.

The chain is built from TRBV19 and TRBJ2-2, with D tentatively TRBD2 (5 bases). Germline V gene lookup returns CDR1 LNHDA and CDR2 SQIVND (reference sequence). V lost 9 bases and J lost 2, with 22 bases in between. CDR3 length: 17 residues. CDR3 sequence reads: CASQLGDLILNTGELFF. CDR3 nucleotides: TGTGCCAGCCAACTAGGCGACCTTATATTAAACACCGGGGAGCTGTTTTTT.

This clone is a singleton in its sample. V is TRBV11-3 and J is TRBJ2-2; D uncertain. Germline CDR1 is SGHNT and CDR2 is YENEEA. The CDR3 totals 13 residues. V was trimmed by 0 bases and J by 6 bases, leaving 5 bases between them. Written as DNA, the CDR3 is TGTGCCAGCAGCTTAGACCCAGCCGGGGAGCTGTTTTTT. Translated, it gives CASSLDPAGELFF.

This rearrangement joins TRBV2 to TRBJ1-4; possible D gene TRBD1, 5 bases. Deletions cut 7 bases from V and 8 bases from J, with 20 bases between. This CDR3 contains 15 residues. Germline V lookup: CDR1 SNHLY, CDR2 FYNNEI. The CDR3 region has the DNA TGTGCCAGCACCGATGCACCACCTGGGGGGGAAAAACTGTTTTTT. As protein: CASTDAPPGGEKLFF.

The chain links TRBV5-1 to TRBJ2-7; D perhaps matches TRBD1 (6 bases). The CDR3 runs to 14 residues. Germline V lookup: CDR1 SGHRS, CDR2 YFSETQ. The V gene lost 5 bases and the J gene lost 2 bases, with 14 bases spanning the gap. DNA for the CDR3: TGCGCCAGCAGTGGCAGGGGATGGGCCTACGAGCAGTACTTC. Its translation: CASSGRGWAYEQYF.

CDR3 in DNA: TGTGCCAGCAGCATGGGACAGCTCTATAATTCACCCCTCCACTTT. Protein: CASSMGQLYNSPLHF. The chain combines TRBV5-6 with TRBJ1-6, with 7 bases aligning to TRBD1. V trimming: 4 bases; J trimming: 3 bases; junction bases outside the gene matches: 4. Germline V gene lookup returns CDR1 SGHDT and CDR2 YYEEEE. The CDR3 consists of 15 residues.

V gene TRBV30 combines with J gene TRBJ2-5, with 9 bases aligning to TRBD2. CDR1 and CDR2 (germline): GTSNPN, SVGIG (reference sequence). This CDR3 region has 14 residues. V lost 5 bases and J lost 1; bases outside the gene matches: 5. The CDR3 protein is CAWQRGAGQETQYF. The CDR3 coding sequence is TGTGCCTGGCAGCGGGGGGCAGGCCAAGAGACCCAGTACTTC.

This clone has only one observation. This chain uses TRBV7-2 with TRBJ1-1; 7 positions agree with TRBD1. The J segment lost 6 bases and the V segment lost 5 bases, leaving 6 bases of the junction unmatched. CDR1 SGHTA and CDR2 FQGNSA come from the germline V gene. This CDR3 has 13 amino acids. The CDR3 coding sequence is TGTGCCAGCAGCCCCAGGGGGGAGGCTGAAGCTTTCTTT. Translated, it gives CASSPRGEAEAFF.

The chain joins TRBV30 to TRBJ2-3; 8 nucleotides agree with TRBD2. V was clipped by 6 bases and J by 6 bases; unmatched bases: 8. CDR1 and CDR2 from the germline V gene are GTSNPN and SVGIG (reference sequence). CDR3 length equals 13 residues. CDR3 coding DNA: TGTGCCTGCGAGAGCGGGGGCGGGGATACGCAGTATTTT. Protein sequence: CACESGGGDTQYF.

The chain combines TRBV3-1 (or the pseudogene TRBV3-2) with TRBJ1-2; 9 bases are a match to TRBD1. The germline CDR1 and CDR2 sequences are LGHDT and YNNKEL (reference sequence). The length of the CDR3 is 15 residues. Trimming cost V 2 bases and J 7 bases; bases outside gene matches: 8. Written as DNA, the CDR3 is TGTGCCAGCAGCCAACTTTGGGGACAGGGCGGTGGCTACACCTTC. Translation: CASSQLWGQGGGYTF.

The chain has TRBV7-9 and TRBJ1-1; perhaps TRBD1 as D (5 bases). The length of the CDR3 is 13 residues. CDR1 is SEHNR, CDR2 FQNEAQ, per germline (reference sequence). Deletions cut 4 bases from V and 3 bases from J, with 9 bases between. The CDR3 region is CASSYQGDTEAFF. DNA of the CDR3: TGTGCCAGCAGCTACCAAGGGGACACTGAAGCTTTCTTT.

The CDR3 reads CASSEFWTDNEQFF. The CDR3 DNA follows: TGTGCCAGCAGTGAGTTTTGGACAGACAATGAGCAGTTCTTC. The chain joins TRBV6-4 to TRBJ2-1, with D possibly being TRBD1 (6 bases). This CDR3 has 14 amino acids. Germline V gives CDR1 MRHNA, CDR2 SNTAGT. Trimming pared 3 bases from V and 5 bases from J, leaving 11 bases between.

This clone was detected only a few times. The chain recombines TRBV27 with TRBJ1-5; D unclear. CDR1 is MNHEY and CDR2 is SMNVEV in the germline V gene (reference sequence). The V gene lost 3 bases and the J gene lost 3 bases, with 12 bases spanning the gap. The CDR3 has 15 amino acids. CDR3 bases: TGTGCCAGCAGTTTGAGTAGATACGACAATCAGCCCCAGCATTTT. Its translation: CASSLSRYDNQPQHF.

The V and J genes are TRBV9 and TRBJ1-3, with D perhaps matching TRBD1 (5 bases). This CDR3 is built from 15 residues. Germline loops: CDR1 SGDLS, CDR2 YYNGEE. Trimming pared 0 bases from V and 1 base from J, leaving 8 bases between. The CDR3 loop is CASSVEGVSGNTIYF. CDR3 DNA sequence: TGTGCCAGCAGCGTAGAAGGGGTATCTGGAAACACCATATATTTT.

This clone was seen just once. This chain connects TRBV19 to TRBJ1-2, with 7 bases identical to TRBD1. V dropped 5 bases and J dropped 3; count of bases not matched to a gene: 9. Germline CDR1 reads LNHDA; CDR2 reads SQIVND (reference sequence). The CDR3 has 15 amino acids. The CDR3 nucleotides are TGTGCCAGTAGTCTCCCGGACAGGATCTACTATGGCTACACCTTC. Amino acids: CASSLPDRIYYGYTF.